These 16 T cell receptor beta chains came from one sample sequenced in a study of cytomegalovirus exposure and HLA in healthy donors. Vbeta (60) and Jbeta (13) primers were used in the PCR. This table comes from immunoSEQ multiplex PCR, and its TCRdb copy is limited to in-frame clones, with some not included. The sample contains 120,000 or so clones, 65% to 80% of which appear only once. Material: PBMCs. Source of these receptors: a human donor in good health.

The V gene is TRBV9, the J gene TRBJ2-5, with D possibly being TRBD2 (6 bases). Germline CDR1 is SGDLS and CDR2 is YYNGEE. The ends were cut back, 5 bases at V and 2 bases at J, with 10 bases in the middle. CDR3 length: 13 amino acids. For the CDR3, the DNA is TGTGCCAGCAGTGGGGGGAGGCAAGAGACCCAGTACTTC. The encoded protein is CASSGGRQETQYF.

CDR3 coding DNA: TGCGCCAGCAGCCAAGATGGAGGGATTGGCAATCAGCCCCAGCATTTT. Translation: CASSQDGGIGNQPQHF. The genes are TRBV4-1 and TRBJ1-5; D ambiguous. Germline V CDR1 and CDR2: MGHRA, YSYEKL. V shed 0 bases and J shed 2 bases, with 11 bases lying between them. The CDR3 has 16 residues.

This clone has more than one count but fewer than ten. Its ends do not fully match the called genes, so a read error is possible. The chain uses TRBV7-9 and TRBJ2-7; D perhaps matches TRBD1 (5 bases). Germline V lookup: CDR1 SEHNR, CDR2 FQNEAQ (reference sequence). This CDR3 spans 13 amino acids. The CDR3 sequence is CSSSFTGFGEQYF. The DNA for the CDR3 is TGTTCCAGCAGCTTTACAGGCTTCGGCGAGCAGTACTTC.

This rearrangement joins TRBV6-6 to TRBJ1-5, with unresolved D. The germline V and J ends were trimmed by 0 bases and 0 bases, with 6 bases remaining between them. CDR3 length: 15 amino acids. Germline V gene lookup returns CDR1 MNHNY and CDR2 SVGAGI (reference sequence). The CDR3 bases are TGTGCCAGCAGTTACTCGAGGTATAGCAATCAGCCCCAGCATTTT. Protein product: CASSYSRYSNQPQHF.

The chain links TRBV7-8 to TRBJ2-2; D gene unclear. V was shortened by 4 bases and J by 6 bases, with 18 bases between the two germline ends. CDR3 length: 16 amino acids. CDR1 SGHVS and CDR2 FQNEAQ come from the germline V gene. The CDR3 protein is CASSYPPSVAAGELFF. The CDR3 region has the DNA TGTGCCAGCAGCTATCCTCCTTCGGTCGCTGCCGGGGAGCTGTTTTTT.

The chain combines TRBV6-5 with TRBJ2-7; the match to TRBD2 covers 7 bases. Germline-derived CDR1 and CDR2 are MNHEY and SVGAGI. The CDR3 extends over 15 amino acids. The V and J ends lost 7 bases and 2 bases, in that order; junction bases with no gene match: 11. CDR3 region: CASKKTSAEAYEQYF. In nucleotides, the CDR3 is TGTGCCAGCAAAAAAACTAGCGCGGAGGCCTACGAGCAGTACTTC.

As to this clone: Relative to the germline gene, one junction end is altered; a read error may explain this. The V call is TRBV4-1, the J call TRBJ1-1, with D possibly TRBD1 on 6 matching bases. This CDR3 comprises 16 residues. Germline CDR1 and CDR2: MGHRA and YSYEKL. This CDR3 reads CASSQGPGEGNTEAFF. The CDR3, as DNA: TGTGCCAGCAGCCAAGGCCCAGGGGAGGGGAACACTGAAGCTTTCTTT.

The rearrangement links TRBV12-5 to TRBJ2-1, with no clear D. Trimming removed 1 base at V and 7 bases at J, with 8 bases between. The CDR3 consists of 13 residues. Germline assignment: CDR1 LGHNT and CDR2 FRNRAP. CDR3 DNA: TGTGCTAGTGGTTTGGACCTTGCGAATGAGCAGTTCTTC. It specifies CASGLDLANEQFF.

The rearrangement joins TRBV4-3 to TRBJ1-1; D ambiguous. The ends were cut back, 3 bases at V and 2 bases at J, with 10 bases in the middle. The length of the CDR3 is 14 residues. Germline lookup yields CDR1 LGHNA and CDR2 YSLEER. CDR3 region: CASSHDRGNTEAFF. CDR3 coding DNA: TGCGCCAGCAGCCACGATCGGGGAAACACTGAAGCTTTCTTT.

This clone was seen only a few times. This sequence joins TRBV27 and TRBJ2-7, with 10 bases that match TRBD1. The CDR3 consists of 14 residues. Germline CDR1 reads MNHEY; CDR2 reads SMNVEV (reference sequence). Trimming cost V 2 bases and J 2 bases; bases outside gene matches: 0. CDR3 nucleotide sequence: TGTGCCAGCAGTTTAGGGACAGGGGCCTACGAGCAGTACTTC. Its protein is CASSLGTGAYEQYF.

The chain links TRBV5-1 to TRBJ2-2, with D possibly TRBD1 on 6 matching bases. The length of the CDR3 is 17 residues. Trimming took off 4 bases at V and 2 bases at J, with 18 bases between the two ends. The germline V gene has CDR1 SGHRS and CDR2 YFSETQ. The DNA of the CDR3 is TGCGCCAGCAGCATTAGCGTTTCGGGACAAAACACCGGGGAGCTGTTTTTT. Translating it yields CASSISVSGQNTGELFF.

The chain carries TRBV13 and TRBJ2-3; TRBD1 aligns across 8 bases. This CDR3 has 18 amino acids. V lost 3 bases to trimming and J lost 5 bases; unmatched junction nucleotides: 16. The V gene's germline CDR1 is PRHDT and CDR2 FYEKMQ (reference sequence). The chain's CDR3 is CASSFRRPGQESGDTQYF. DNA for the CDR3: TGTGCCAGCAGCTTTCGAAGGCCGGGACAGGAAAGCGGAGATACGCAGTATTTT.

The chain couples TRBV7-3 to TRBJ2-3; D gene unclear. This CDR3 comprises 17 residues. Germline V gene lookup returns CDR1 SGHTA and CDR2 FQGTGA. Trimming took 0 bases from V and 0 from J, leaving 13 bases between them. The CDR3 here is CASSLTRDTSSTDTQYF. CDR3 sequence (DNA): TGTGCCAGCAGCTTAACCAGAGACACCTCTAGCACAGATACGCAGTATTTT.

The CDR3 region is CASSLANYGYTF. DNA for the CDR3: TGTGCCAGCAGCCTCGCTAACTATGGCTACACCTTC. V and J are TRBV25-1 and TRBJ1-2, with D hard to call. Germline CDR1 MGHDK, CDR2 SYGVNS. The CDR3 is 12 residues long. V shed 6 bases and J shed 0 bases, with 5 bases lying between them.

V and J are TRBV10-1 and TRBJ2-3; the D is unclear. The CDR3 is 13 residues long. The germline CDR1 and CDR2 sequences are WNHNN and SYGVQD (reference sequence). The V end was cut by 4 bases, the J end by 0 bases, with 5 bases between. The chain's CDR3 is CASSVRSTDTQYF. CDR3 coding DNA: TGCGCCAGCAGTGTCCGTAGCACAGATACGCAGTATTTT.

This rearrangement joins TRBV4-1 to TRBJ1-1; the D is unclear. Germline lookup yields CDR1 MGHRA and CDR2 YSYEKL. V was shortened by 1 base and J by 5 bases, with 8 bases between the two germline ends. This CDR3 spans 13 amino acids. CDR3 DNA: TGCGCCAGCAGCCAAGTTTCGGAGACTGAAGCTTTCTTT. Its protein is CASSQVSETEAFF.